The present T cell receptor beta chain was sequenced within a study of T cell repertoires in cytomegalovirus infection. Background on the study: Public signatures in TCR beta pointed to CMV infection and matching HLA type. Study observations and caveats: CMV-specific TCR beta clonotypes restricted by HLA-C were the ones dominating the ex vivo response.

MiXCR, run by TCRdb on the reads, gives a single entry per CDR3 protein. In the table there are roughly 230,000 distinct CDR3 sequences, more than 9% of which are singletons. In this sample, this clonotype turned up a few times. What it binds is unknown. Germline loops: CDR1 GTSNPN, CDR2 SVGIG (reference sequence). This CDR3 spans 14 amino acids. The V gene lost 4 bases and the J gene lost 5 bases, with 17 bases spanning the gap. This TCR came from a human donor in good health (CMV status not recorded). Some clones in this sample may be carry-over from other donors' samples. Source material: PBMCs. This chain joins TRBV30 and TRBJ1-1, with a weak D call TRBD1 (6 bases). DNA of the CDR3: TGTGCCTGGACCCGTGGAGGGAGGGGGACTGAAGCTTTCTTT. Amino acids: CAWTRGGRGTEAFF.